This TCR beta chain was recovered during a study of immune cell composition in non-small cell lung cancer. Turning to the study itself: Lung adenocarcinoma or squamous carcinoma made up most tumours.

The V and J ends lost 0 bases and 4 bases respectively, with 14 bases between them. The CDR3 sequence is 16 residues long. Germline V gene sequence: CDR1 MNHEY, CDR2 SVGAGI. TCRdb's copy holds only in-frame clones and misses some; the assay was immunoSEQ multiplex PCR. The sample lists some 2,000 clones, about 80% seen once, with roughly 9% in the top ten. This TCR came from a human donor with non-small cell lung cancer. The material sequenced was lung tumor tissue. V gene TRBV6-5 combines with J gene TRBJ2-3; a possible D gene is TRBD1 (5 bases). The CDR3 sequence is CASSYSETGSPDTQYF. The DNA of the CDR3 is TGTGCCAGCAGTTACTCGGAAACAGGTTCCCCAGATACGCAGTATTTT.